This T cell receptor beta chain derives from a study of PD-1 blockade in classical Hodgkin lymphoma. General observations from the study: Possibly reflecting disease activity or prior therapy, repertoire differences have causes that remain undefined. Healthy donors reportedly exceeded newly diagnosed patients in baseline TCR diversity.

This clone was counted between two and nine times. Its matching antigen is unknown. Repertoires were generated with immunoSEQ multiplex PCR, while TCRdb's copy carries only in-frame clones and drops some. The data contain over 25,000 clones, 70% to 90% of them singletons. Sample time point: newly diagnosed, previously untreated cHL patient sample. Researchers used magnetic negative selection to pull out pure CD4+ T cells from thawed PBMCs. Untreated, newly diagnosed classical Hodgkin lymphoma PBMCs served for comparison. Sequencing input: CD4+ T cells from blood. The sequence derives from a human donor with classical Hodgkin lymphoma.

CDR3 sequence: CASSMTVQETQYF. The DNA of the CDR3 is TGTGCCAGTAGTATGACCGTCCAAGAGACCCAGTACTTC. The gene calls are TRBV19 and TRBJ2-5; D uncertain. CDR3 length: 13 residues. Per germline, CDR1 LNHDA and CDR2 SQIVND (reference sequence). Trimming left V 3 bases short and J 1 base short, with 6 bases between.